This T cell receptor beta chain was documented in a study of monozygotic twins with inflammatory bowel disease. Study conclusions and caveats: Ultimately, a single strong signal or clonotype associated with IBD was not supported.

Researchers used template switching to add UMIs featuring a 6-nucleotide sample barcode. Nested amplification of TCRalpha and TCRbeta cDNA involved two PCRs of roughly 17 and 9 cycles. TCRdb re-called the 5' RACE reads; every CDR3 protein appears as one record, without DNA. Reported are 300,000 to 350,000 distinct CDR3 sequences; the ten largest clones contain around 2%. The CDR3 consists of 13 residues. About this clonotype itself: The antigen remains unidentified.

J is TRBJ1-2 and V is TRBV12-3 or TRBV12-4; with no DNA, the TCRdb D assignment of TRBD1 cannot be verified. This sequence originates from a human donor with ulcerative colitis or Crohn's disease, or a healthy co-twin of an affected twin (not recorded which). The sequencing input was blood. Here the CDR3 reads CASSGTGNYGYTF.